Presented here are 2 T cell receptor beta chains from one specimen sequenced in a study of cytomegalovirus exposure and HLA in healthy donors. 13 Jbeta primers and 60 Vbeta primers were used for the PCR. Assay: immunoSEQ multiplex PCR; the TCRdb copy retains only in-frame clones and omits some. The repertoire holds some 120,000 clones, with 81% as singletons. Input material: PBMCs. Receptor source: a woman aged 25 to 39 in good health and CMV-seronegative.

The sample holds a few counts of this clone. The V and J genes are TRBV6-1 and TRBJ2-2; weak D call: TRBD1 (6 bases). Trimming stripped 10 bases from V and 6 bases from J, with 21 bases between. The CDR3 sequence is 15 residues long. Germline lookup yields CDR1 MNHNS and CDR2 SASEGT. CDR3: CATPPGTRESGELFF. The CDR3 DNA sequence: TGTGCCACCCCTCCCGGGACACGAGAATCCGGGGAGCTGTTTTTT.

The chain has TRBV9 and TRBJ2-2, with D possibly TRBD2 on 6 matching bases. Trimming pared 2 bases from V and 5 bases from J, leaving 10 bases between. CDR1 and CDR2 from the germline V gene are SGDLS and YYNGEE. The CDR3 spans 14 residues. CDR3 DNA sequence: TGTGCCAGCAGCGTTAATGGGAGGACCGGGGAGCTGTTTTTT. Protein product: CASSVNGRTGELFF.